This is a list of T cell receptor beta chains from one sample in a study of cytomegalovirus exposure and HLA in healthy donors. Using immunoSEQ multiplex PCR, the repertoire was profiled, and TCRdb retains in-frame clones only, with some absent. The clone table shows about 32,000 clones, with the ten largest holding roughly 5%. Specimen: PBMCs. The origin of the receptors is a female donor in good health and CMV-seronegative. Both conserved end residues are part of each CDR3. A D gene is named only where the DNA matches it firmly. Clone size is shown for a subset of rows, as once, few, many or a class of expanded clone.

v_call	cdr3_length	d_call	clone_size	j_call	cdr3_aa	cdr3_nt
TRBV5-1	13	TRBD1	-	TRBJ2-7	CASSKTGIYEQYF	TGCGCCAGCAGCAAGACAGGGATCTACGAGCAGTACTTC
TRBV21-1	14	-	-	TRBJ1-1	CASSAVGGDTEAFF	TGTGCCAGCAGCGCGGTAGGGGGGGACACTGAAGCTTTCTTT
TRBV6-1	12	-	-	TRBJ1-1	CASSEGLPEAFF	TGTGCCAGCAGTGAGGGGCTCCCTGAAGCTTTCTTT
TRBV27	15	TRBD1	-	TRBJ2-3	CASRDPGQGFYTQYF	TGTGCCAGCAGGGACCCGGGACAGGGATTCTATACGCAGTATTTT
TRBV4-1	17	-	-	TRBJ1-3	CASSLGGWSDSGNTIYF	TGCGCCAGCAGCCTGGGGGGGTGGAGCGACTCTGGAAACACCATATATTTT
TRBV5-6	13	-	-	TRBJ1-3	CASSGVSGNTIYF	TGTGCCAGCAGTGGAGTATCTGGAAACACCATATATTTT
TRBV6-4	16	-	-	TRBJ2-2	CASSPKGELNTGELFF	TGTGCCAGCAGTCCGAAGGGGGAGCTGAACACCGGGGAGCTGTTTTTT
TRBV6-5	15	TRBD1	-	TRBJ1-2	CASSRGQGVGYGYTF	TGTGCCAGCAGCCGAGGACAGGGAGTTGGGTATGGCTACACCTTC
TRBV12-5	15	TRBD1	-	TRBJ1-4	CASGLIGDRVEKLFF	TGTGCTAGTGGTTTAATAGGGGACAGGGTTGAAAAACTGTTTTTT
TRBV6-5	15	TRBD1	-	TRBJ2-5	CASSYYGQGDETQYF	TGTGCCAGCAGTTACTATGGACAGGGGGATGAGACCCAGTACTTC
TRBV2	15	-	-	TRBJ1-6	CASSIEGTRSSPLHF	TGTGCCAGCAGTATCGAAGGGACTAGAAGTTCACCCCTCCACTTT
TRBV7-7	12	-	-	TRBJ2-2	CASSARTEELFF	TGTGCTAGCAGCGCACGGACAGAGGAGCTGTTTTTT
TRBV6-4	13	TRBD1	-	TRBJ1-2	CASSGPGGYGYTF	TGTGCCAGCAGTGGTCCAGGGGGATATGGCTACACCTTC
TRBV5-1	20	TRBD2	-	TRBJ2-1	CASSLAPRAGGTSSDNEQFF	TGCGCCAGCAGCTTGGCCCCACGAGCGGGGGGCACTAGCTCCGACAATGAGCAGTTCTTC
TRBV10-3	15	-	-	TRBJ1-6	CAISGPGQINSPLHF	TGTGCCATCAGTGGCCCTGGACAGATTAATTCACCCCTCCACTTT
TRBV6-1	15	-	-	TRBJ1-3	CASSELPSSGNTIYF	TGTGCCAGCAGTGAGTTACCGAGCTCTGGAAACACCATATATTTT
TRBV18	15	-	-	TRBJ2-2	CASSPLRQNTGELFF	TGTGCCAGCTCACCACTCAGACAGAACACCGGGGAGCTGTTTTTT
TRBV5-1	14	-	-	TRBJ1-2	CASSLTSPNYGYTF	TGCGCCAGCAGCTTGACCAGTCCTAACTATGGCTACACCTTC
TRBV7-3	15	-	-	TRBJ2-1	CASSVYRSSYNEQFF	TGTGCCAGCAGCGTCTACAGGAGCTCCTACAATGAGCAGTTCTTC
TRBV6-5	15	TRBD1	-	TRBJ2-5	CASSYTDRVQETQYF	TGTGCCAGCAGTTATACCGACAGGGTCCAAGAGACCCAGTACTTC
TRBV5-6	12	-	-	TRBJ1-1	CASSFWAEEAFF	TGTGCCAGCAGCTTTTGGGCAGAAGAAGCTTTCTTT
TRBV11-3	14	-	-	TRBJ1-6	CASSLEGETSPLHF	TGTGCCAGCAGCTTAGAGGGAGAAACTTCACCCCTCCACTTT
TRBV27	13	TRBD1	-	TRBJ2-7	CASRSADRGWQYF	TGTGCCAGCAGAAGTGCCGACAGGGGATGGCAGTACTTC
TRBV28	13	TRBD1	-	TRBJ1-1	CASTQGPWGKAFF	TGTGCCAGCACACAGGGGCCCTGGGGGAAAGCTTTCTTT
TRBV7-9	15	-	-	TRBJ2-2	CASLHKTSNTGELFF	TGTGCCAGCCTACACAAGACTTCGAACACCGGGGAGCTGTTTTTT
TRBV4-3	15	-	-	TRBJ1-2	CASSQEEGRLGGYTF	TGCGCCAGCAGCCAAGAGGAGGGGCGGTTGGGAGGCTACACCTTC
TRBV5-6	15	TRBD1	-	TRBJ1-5	CASSFGTGIFQPQHF	TGTGCCAGCAGCTTCGGGACAGGGATTTTTCAGCCCCAGCATTTT
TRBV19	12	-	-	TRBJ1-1	CASSIRGGEAFF	TGTGCCAGTAGTATCCGGGGTGGTGAAGCTTTCTTT
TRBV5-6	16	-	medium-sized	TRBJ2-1	CASSTRGQGRYDEQFF	TGTGCCAGCAGCACGCGGGGCCAAGGGAGATACGATGAGCAGTTCTTC
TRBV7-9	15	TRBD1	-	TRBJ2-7	CASSPSGQGSYEQYF	TGTGCCAGCAGCCCATCCGGACAGGGCTCATACGAGCAGTACTTC
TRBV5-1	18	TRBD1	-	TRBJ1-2	CASSRRGQGAVDNQSYTF	TGCGCCAGCAGCAGACGAGGACAGGGGGCCGTTGACAATCAGAGCTACACCTTC
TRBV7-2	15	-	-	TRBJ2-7	CASSRQGDPSYEQYF	TGTGCCAGCAGCCGTCAGGGCGACCCTTCCTACGAGCAGTACTTC
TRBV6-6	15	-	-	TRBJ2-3	CASSQAGAGTDTQYF	TGTGCCAGCAGTCAGGCGGGGGCGGGCACAGATACGCAGTATTTT
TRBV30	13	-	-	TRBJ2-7	CAWSGTPGHEQYF	TGTGCCTGGAGTGGGACTCCCGGCCACGAGCAGTACTTC
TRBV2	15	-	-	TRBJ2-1	CASSERLRSYNEQFF	TGTGCCAGCAGTGAACGACTTCGCTCCTACAATGAGCAGTTCTTC
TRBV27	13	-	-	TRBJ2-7	CASTGQNSYEQYF	TGTGCCAGCACAGGACAGAACTCCTACGAGCAGTACTTC
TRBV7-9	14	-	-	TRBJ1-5	CASSLAASNQPQHF	TGTGCCAGCAGCTTGGCCGCTTCCAATCAGCCCCAGCATTTT
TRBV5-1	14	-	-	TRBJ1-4	CASSFGGDNEKLFF	TGCGCCAGCAGCTTCGGAGGGGATAATGAAAAACTGTTTTTT
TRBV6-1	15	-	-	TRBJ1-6	CASSEGGTGGSPLHF	TGTGCCAGCAGTGAAGGCGGGACCGGCGGTTCACCCCTCCACTTT
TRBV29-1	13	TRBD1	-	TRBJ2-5	CSVVRGRKETQYF	TGCAGCGTTGTCAGGGGGCGCAAAGAGACCCAGTACTTC
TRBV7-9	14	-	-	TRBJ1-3	CASSGPGVGNTIYF	TGTGCCAGCAGCGGTCCGGGGGTAGGAAACACCATATATTTT
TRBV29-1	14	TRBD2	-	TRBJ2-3	CSVDGGVTLNTQYF	TGCAGCGTTGACGGGGGGGTTACTTTGAATACGCAGTATTTT
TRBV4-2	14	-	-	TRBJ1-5	CASSYGQFNQPQHF	TGTGCCAGCAGCTATGGACAGTTCAATCAGCCCCAGCATTTT
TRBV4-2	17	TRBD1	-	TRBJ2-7	CASSQDPGGTGGSEQYF	TGTGCCAGCAGCCAAGACCCCGGAGGGACAGGGGGATCGGAGCAGTACTTC
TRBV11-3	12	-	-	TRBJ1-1	CASSARGNEAFF	TGTGCCAGCAGCGCACGGGGGAATGAAGCTTTCTTT
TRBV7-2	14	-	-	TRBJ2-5	CASSSRRGLETQYF	TGTGCCAGCAGCTCAAGGAGGGGATTGGAGACCCAGTACTTC